These 9 T cell receptor beta chains were all obtained from the same sample, sequenced in a study of immune heterogeneity within non-small cell lung tumors listed by TCRdb under 2018. Sequencer: HiSeq X Ten. The TCR beta CDR3 region was amplified with a multiplex PCR system, in which a first round of about 10 cycles was run using 32 V-gene forward and 13 J-gene reverse primers. TCRdb's own reprocessing of the public reads used fastp at Q25 and MiXCR and kept productive beta chains. Merged by CDR3 protein, the rows form single entries marked with the most common genes and DNA. This sample is represented by 13,000 or so distinct CDR3 sequences; about 23% of them were singletons. The ten top clones hold 10% to 15% of the sample. Genomic DNA was extracted from bulk tumor tissue and used as the TCR template, and approximately 650 ng gDNA was amplified per sample. Multiple biopsies per primary tumor were taken during surgery, spaced as far apart as possible within the tumor mass. The study cohort was described as untreated and was composed of newly diagnosed NSCLC cases undergoing curative surgery.

Sequenced: lung tumor tissue. The receptors stem from a man in his forties or fifties with non-small cell lung cancer.

The chain is built from TRBV28 and TRBJ1-2; 7 bases are shared with TRBD1. Per the germline V gene, CDR1 is MDHEN and CDR2 is SYDVKM. Trimming at V came to 8 bases and at J to 0 bases, leaving 9 bases not matched to a gene. CDR3 size: 15 residues. The CDR3 loop is CASAGRDSANYGYTF. CDR3 DNA sequence: TGTGCCAGCGCGGGGAGGGACAGTGCTAACTATGGCTACACCTTC.

This clonotype counts as medium-sized. The chain links TRBV7-3 to TRBJ2-3, with TRBD2 matching 7 bases. Germline values: CDR1 SGHTA, CDR2 FQGTGA. CDR3 length: 12 amino acids. Trimming removed 5 bases from V and 4 bases from J; junction bases left unmatched: 0. CDR3 protein: CASSRGADTQYF. In DNA, the CDR3 is TGTGCCAGCAGCCGGGGGGCAGATACGCAGTATTTT.

This clonotype was counted at least ten times. CDR3 sequence reads: CASSLLAGSPGELFF. CDR3 nucleotide sequence: TGTGCCAGCAGCTTACTAGCGGGAAGTCCCGGGGAGCTGTTTTTT. The chain couples TRBV7-3 to TRBJ2-2; 9 nucleotides line up with TRBD2. CDR1 SGHTA and CDR2 FQGTGA come from the germline V gene. CDR3 length equals 15 residues. V lost 2 bases to trimming and J lost 6 bases; unmatched junction nucleotides: 4.

At least ten counts were recorded for this clonotype. This sequence joins TRBV5-1 and TRBJ2-7; perhaps TRBD2 as D (5 bases). The ends were cut back, 3 bases at V and 7 bases at J, with 14 bases in the middle. The CDR3 runs 13 residues. Germline lookup yields CDR1 SGHRS and CDR2 YFSETQ. The CDR3 protein is CASSWDPPGEQYF. The CDR3 DNA is TGCGCCAGCAGCTGGGATCCCCCGGGGGAGCAGTACTTC.

This clonotype was recorded many times. The V and J genes are TRBV2 and TRBJ1-1; D remains ambiguous. V lost 3 bases and J 4 bases, leaving 12 bases between the germline ends. The CDR3 runs to 14 residues. Germline V gives CDR1 SNHLY, CDR2 FYNNEI. The CDR3 loop reads CASSDHGLSTEAFF. The CDR3 nucleotides read TGTGCCAGCAGTGATCACGGTTTGAGCACTGAAGCTTTCTTT.

This clonotype is medium-sized within its sample. The chain combines TRBV7-2 with TRBJ2-7; 9 nucleotides agree with TRBD1. V lost 4 bases, J lost 1 base, and 11 bases stayed unmatched. The CDR3 has 17 amino acids. CDR1 is SGHTA and CDR2 is FQGNSA in the germline V gene. CDR3 in amino acids: CASSSPAGTGPSYEQYF. In DNA form, the CDR3 reads TGTGCCAGCAGCTCACCAGCGGGGACAGGGCCATCCTACGAGCAGTACTTC.

This clonotype showed up many times. The V call is TRBV9, the J call TRBJ1-2; no reliable D call. The CDR3 sequence is 13 residues long. Germline CDR1 and CDR2: SGDLS and YYNGEE. The germline V and J ends were trimmed by 2 bases and 3 bases, with 8 bases remaining between them. The CDR3 loop reads CASSVTVDYGYTF. CDR3 in DNA: TGTGCCAGCAGCGTGACGGTAGACTATGGCTACACCTTC.

This clonotype came up many times. This chain uses TRBV3-1 with TRBJ1-2, with 8 bases lining up with TRBD1. The CDR3 consists of 15 residues. Germline V lookup: CDR1 LGHDT, CDR2 YNNKEL (reference sequence). Trimming at V came to 2 bases and at J to 2 bases, leaving 4 bases not matched to a gene. Here the CDR3 reads CASSQQGARNYGYTF. The CDR3 DNA reads TGTGCCAGCAGCCAACAGGGGGCGCGAAACTATGGCTACACCTTC.

At least ten counts were recorded for this clonotype. The J gene is TRBJ2-2, the V gene TRBV19, with TRBD1 matching 10 bases. The trim removed 5 bases at V and 7 bases at J, leaving 7 bases unmatched. Germline CDR1 LNHDA, CDR2 SQIVND (reference sequence). The length of the CDR3 is 15 residues. The CDR3 DNA is TGTGCCAGTAGTTGGGGACAGGGGTCAGGCGGGGAGCTGTTTTTT. Translation gives CASSWGQGSGGELFF.